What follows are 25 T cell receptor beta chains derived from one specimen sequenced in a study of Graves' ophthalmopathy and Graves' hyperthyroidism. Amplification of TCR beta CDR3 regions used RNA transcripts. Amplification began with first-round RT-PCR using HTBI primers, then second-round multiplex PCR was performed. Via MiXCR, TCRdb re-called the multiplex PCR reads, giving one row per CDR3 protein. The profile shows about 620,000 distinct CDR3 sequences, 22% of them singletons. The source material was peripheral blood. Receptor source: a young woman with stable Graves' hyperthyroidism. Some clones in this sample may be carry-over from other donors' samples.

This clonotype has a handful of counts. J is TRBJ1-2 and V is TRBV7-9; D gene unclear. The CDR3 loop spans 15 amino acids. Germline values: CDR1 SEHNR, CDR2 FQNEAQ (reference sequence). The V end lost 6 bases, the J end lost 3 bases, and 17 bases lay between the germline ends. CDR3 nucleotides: TGTGCCAGCAGTTTACCTCCCCCAGAGGACTATGGCTACACCTTC. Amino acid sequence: CASSLPPPEDYGYTF.

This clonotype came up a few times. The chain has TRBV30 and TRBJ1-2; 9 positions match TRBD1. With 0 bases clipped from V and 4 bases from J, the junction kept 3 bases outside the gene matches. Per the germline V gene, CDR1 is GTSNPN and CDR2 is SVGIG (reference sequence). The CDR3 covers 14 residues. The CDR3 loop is CAWSVGQGAYGYTF. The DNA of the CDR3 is TGTGCCTGGAGTGTGGGACAGGGTGCCTATGGCTACACCTTC.

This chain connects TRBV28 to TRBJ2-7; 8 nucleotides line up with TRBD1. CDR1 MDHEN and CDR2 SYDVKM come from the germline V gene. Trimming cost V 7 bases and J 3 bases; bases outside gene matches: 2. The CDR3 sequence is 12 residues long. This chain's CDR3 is CASIGTGYEQYF. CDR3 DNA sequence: TGTGCCAGCATTGGGACAGGCTACGAGCAGTACTTC.

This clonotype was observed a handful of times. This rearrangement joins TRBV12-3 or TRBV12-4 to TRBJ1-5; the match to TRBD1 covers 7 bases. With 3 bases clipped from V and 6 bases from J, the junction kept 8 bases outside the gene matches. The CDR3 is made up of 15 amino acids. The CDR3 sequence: CASSLRGGAGQPQHF. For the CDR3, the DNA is TGTGCCAGCAGTTTGAGAGGGGGCGCCGGTCAGCCCCAGCATTTT.

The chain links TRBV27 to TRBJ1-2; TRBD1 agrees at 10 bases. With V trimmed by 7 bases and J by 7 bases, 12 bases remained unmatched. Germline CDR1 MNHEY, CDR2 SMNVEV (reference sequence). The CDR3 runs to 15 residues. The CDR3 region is CASKDRGGGLGGYTF. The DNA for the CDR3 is TGTGCCAGCAAGGACAGGGGGGGAGGCTTAGGTGGCTACACCTTC.

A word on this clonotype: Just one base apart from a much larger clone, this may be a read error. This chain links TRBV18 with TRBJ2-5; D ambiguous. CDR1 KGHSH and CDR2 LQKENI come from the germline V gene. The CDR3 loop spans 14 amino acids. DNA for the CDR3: TGTGTCAGCTCACCACTGAACGGACAAGAGACCCAGTACTTC. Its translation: CVSSPLNGQETQYF.

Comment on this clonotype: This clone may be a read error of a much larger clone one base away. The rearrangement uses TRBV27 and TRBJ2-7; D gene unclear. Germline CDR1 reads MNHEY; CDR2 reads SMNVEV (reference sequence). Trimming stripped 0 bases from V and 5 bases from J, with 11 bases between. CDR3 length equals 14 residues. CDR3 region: CASSLSPLGDEQYV. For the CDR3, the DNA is TGTGCCAGCAGTTTATCGCCCCTCGGCGACGAGCAGTACGTC.

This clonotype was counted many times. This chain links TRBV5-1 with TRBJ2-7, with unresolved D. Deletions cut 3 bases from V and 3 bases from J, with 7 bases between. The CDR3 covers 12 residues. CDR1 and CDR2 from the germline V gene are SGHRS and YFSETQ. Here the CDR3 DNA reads TGCGCCAGCAGCTCGAGTTTCTACGAGCAGTACTTC. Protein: CASSSSFYEQYF. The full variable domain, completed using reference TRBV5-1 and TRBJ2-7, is KAGVTQTPRYLIKTRGQQVTLSCSPISGHRSVSWYQQTPGQGLQFLFEYFSETQRNKGNFPGRFSGRQFSNSRSEMNVSTLELGDSALYLCASSSSFYEQYFGPGTRLTVT.

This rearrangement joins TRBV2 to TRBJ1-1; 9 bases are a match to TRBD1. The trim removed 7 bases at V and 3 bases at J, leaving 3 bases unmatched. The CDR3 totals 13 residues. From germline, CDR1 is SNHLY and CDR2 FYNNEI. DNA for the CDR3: TGTGCCAGCACCAGGGACAGGGACACTGAAGCTTTCTTT. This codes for CASTRDRDTEAFF.

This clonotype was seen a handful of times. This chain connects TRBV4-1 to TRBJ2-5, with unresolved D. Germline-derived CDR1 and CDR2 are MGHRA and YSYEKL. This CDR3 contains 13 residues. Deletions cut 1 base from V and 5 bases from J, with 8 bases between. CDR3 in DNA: TGCGCCAGCAGCCAAGCGCAGAGGGAGACCCAGTACTTC. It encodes CASSQAQRETQYF.

This chain's CDR3 is CASSPGGHPYSGYTF. As DNA, the CDR3 is TGTGCCAGTAGTCCCGGTGGACACCCATACTCTGGCTACACCTTC. This chain connects TRBV19 to TRBJ1-2; tentatively, D is TRBD1 (5 bases). Trimming left V 5 bases short and J 7 bases short, with 20 bases between. CDR3 length: 15 amino acids. Germline-derived CDR1 and CDR2 are LNHDA and SQIVND (reference sequence).

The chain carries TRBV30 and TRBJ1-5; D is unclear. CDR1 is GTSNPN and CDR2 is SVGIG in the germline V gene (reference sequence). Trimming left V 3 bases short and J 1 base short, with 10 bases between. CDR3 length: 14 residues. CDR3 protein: CAWRQKKSNQPQHF. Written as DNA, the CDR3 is TGTGCCTGGAGGCAAAAGAAGAGCAATCAGCCCCAGCATTTT.

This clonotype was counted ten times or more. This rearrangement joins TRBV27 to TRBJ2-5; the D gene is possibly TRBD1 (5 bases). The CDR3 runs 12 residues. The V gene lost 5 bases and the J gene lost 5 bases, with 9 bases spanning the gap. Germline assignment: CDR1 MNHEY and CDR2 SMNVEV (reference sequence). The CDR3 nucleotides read TGTGCCAGCAGTGGGGCAGGGGAGACCCAGTACTTC. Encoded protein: CASSGAGETQYF.

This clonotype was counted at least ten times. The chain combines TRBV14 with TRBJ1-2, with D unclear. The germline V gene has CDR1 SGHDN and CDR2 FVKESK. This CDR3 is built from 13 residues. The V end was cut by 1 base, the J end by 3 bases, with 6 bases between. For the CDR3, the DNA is TGTGCCAGCAGCCAAGTAACAGACTATGGCTACACCTTC. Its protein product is CASSQVTDYGYTF.

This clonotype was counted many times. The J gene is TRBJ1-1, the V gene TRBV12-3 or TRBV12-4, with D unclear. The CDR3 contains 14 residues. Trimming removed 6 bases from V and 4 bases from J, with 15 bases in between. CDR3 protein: CASRPTGDGTEAFF. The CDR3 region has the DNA TGTGCCAGCAGACCGACTGGAGATGGCACTGAAGCTTTCTTT.

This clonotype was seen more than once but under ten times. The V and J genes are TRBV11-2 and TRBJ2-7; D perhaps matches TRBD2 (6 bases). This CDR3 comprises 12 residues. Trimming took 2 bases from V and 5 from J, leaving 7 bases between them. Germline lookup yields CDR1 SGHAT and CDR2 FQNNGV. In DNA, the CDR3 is TGTGCCAGCAGCTTAAAGCGGGACGAGCAGTACTTC. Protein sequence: CASSLKRDEQYF.

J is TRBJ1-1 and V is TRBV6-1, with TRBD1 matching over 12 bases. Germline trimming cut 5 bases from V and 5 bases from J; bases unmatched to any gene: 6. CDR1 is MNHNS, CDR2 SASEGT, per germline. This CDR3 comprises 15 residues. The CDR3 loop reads CASSKPGQGATEAFF. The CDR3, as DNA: TGTGCCAGCAGTAAACCGGGACAGGGGGCAACTGAAGCTTTCTTT.

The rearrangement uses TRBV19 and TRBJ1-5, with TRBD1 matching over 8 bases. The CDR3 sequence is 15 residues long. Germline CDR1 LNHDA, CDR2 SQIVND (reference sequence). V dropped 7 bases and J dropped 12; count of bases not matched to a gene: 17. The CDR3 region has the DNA TGTGCCAGTAACCCCGGGGACAGGCTCTTTCCAGTCCAGCATTTT. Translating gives CASNPGDRLFPVQHF.

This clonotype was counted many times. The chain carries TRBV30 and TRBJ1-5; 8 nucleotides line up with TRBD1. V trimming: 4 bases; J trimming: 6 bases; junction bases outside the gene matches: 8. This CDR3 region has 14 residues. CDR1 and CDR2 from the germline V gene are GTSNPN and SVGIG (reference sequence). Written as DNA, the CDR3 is TGTGCCTGGACTACAACAGGGGGAGGTCAGCCCCAGCATTTT. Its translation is CAWTTTGGGQPQHF.

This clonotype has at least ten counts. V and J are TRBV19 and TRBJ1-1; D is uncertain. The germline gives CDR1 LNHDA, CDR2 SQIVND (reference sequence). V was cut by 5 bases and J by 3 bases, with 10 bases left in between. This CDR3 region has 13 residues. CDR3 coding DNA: TGTGCCAGTAGTGTAAGGATGGACACTGAAGCTTTCTTT. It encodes CASSVRMDTEAFF. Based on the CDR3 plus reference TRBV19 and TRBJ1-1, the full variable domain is DGGITQSPKYLFRKEGQNVTLSCEQNLNHDAMYWYRQDPGQGLRLIYYSQIVNDFQKGDIAEGYSVSREKKESFPLTVTSAQKNPTAFYLCASSVRMDTEAFFGQGTRLTVV.

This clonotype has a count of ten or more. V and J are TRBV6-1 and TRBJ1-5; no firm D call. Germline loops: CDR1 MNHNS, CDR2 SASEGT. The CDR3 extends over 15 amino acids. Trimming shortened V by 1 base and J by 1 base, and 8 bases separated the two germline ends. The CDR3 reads CASSEEYVSNQPQHF. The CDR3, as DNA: TGTGCCAGCAGTGAAGAATACGTGAGCAATCAGCCCCAGCATTTT.

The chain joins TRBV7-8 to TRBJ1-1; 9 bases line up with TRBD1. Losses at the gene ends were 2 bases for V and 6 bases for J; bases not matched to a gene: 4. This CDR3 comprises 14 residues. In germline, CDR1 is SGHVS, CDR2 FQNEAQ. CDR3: CASSLWDRDAEAFF. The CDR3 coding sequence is TGTGCCAGCAGCTTATGGGACAGGGACGCTGAAGCTTTCTTT.

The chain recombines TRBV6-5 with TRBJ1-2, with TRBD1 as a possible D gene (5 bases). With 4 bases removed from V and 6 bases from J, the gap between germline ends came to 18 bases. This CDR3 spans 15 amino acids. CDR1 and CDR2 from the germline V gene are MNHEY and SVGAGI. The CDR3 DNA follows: TGTGCCAGCAGTTTCTCCCTGGGAGGGGACCATGGCTACACCTTC. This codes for CASSFSLGGDHGYTF.

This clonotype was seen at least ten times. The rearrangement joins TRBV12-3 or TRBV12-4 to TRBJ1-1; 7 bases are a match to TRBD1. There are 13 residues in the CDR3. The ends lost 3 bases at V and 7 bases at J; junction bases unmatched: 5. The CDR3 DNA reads TGTGCCAGCAGTTTTTACAGGGGAGATGAAGCTTTCTTT. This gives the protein CASSFYRGDEAFF.

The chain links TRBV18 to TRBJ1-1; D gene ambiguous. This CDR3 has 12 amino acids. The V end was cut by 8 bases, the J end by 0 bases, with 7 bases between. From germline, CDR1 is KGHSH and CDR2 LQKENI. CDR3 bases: TGTGCCAGCCGACTCATGAACACTGAAGCTTTCTTT. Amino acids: CASRLMNTEAFF.